This record concerns one TCR beta chain sequence. V lost 5 bases and J lost 7, with 11 bases in between. The CDR3 totals 12 residues. Germline lookup yields CDR1 SEHNR and CDR2 FQNEAQ (reference sequence). How the authors handled the data: The assay estimated nucleated cells by amplifying reference gene primers. Repertoires were generated with immunoSEQ multiplex PCR, while TCRdb's copy carries only in-frame clones and drops some. V and J calls and clone size are as listed in that table; D and trimming were resolved from the DNA. The table includes fewer than 450,000 clones, roughly 90% detected once. This sample is part of a study of blood T cell repertoires in COVID-19. Across the whole study: Both acute and convalescent COVID-19 samples were obtained from the United States, Italy and Spain.

The sequence derives from a woman in her 70s with COVID-19, enrolled during active disease. The sequenced sample consisted of peripheral blood. The chain recombines TRBV7-9 with TRBJ1-1; D is possibly TRBD1 (5 bases). As DNA, the CDR3 is TGTGCCAGCAGCCCCGACAGTTATGAAGCTTTCTTT. It is translated as CASSPDSYEAFF.